A few counts support the clone carrying this T cell receptor beta chain. This CDR3 contains 13 residues. Looked up from germline, CDR1 is SGHTA and CDR2 is FQGNSA. Trimming left V 4 bases short and J 4 bases short, with 10 bases between. TCRdb reanalysed the 5' RACE reads using MiXCR and keeps one entry per CDR3 protein. The sample yields around 110,000 distinct CDR3 sequences, 9% to 15% seen once. The sample belongs to a study of spatial heterogeneity in lung cancer. Noted time point: blood at routine non-recurrence follow-up after resection. Without sorting, whole RNA was sequenced from tumor, nontumor lung or frozen PBMC.

This TCR came from a male donor with early-stage non-small cell lung cancer. The starting material was PBMCs, obtained at follow-up. J is TRBJ2-5 and V is TRBV7-2; D unclear. The CDR3 loop is CASSSNKRETQYF. The CDR3 nucleotides are TGTGCCAGCAGCTCCAATAAGAGAGAGACCCAGTACTTC.